The clone carrying this T cell receptor beta chain was recorded a few times. What it binds is unknown. The entry originates in a study of beta chain features in type 1 diabetes. Turning to the study itself: Cell yields, gender and age were comparable in patients and healthy donors. Study observations and caveats: Fewer junction insertions and more nucleotide deletions appeared in type 1 diabetes patients.

Sorting with CD45RO/CCR7/CD25/CD127/CD95/CD27 yielded naive, central memory, regulatory and stem-like memory CD4+ cells. The entirety of the isolated RNA underwent reverse transcription, so expressed TCRB transcripts were sequenced. About 3.57 million reads were obtained on average from naive, central memory and regulatory T cell samples. Assay used: immunoSEQ multiplex PCR; TCRdb lists only in-frame clones, some missing. The data hold 350,000 or so clones, with around 19% observed a single time. CDR3 length: 14 amino acids. Per the germline V gene, CDR1 is KGHSH and CDR2 is LQKENI. V shed 0 bases and J shed 5 bases, with 10 bases lying between them.

The J gene is TRBJ2-5, the V gene TRBV18; D is unclear. Sequencing was performed on naive CD4+ T cells from blood. The receptor was derived from a woman younger than 35 in good health. The CDR3 sequence is CASSPPSVTETQYF. The CDR3 DNA follows: TGTGCCAGCTCACCACCTTCGGTAACTGAGACCCAGTACTTC.